This entry is about one T cell receptor beta chain. Germline lookup yields CDR1 LGHNT and CDR2 FRNRAP. Trimming removed 5 bases from V and 8 bases from J, with 13 bases in between. The CDR3 runs to 13 residues. This entry is derived from a study of T cell repertoires in ileal Crohn's disease. Only in-frame clones appear in the TCRdb table, and some are missing; sequencing was by immunoSEQ multiplex PCR. The sample lists a few thousand clones; roughly 93% were seen once. The chain employs TRBV12-5 and TRBJ1-5; the D gene is possibly TRBD1 (5 bases). The TCR sequence derives from an adult with Crohn's disease. Sequencing used ileal tissue. The CDR3 loop reads CASGPAPGEPQHF. CDR3 nucleotides: TGTGCTAGTGGTCCCGCCCCGGGGGAGCCCCAGCATTTT.